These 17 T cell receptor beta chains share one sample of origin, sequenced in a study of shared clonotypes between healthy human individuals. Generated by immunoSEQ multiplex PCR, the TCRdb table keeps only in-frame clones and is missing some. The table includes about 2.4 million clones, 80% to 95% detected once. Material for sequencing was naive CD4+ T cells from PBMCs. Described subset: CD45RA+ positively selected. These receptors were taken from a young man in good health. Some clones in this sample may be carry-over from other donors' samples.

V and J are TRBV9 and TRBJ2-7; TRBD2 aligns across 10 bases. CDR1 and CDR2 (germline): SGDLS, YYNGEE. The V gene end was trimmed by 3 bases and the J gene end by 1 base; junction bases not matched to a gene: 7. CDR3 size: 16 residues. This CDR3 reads CASSASAGGPSYEQYF. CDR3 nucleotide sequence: TGTGCCAGCAGCGCCTCAGCGGGAGGGCCGTCCTACGAGCAGTACTTC.

The CDR3 sequence: CASSFQDSGTETQYF. The CDR3 coding sequence is TGTGCCAGCAGTTTTCAAGATAGCGGGACAGAGACCCAGTACTTC. The chain recombines TRBV28 with TRBJ2-5; TRBD2 matches at 8 bases. Trimming took 3 bases from V and 4 from J; bases not matched to a gene: 7. The CDR3 sequence is 15 residues long. Germline-derived CDR1 and CDR2 are MDHEN and SYDVKM. Looking up the rest from reference TRBV28 and TRBJ2-5 gives the full variable domain: DVKVTQSSRYLVKRTGEKVFLECVQDMDHENMFWYRQDPGLGLRLIYFSYDVKMKEKGDIPEGYSVSREKKERFSLILESASTNQTSMYLCASSFQDSGTETQYFGPGTRLLVL.

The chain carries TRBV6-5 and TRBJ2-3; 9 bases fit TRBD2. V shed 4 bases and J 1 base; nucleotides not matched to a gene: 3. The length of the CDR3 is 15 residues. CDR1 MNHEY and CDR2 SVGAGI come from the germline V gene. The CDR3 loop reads CASSSRTSGTDTQYF. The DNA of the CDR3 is TGTGCCAGCAGTTCCCGGACTAGCGGCACAGATACGCAGTATTTT.

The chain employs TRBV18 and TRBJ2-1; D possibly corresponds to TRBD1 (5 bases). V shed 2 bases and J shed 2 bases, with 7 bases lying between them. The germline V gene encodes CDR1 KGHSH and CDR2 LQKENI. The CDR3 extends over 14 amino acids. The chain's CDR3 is CASSPTTAYNEQFF. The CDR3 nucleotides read TGTGCCAGCTCACCAACGACAGCCTACAATGAGCAGTTCTTC.

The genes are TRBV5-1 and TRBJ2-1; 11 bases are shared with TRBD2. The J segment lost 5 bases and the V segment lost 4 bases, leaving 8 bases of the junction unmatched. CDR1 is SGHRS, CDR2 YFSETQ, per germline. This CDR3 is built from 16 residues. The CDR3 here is CASSPTLAGGNNEQFF. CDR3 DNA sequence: TGCGCCAGCAGCCCCACCCTAGCGGGAGGCAACAATGAGCAGTTCTTC.

DNA of the CDR3: TGTGCCAGCAGCGTAGGGACTACAGTCAGCGACGAGCAGTACTTC. It yields the protein CASSVGTTVSDEQYF. The V and J genes are TRBV9 and TRBJ2-7, with D tentatively TRBD2 (6 bases). Germline V gives CDR1 SGDLS, CDR2 YYNGEE. V lost 0 bases and J lost 5, with 15 bases in between. This CDR3 has 15 amino acids.

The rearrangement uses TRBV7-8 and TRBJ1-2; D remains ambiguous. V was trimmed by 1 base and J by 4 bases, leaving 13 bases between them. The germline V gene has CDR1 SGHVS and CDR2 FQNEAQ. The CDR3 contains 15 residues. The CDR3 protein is CASSLGGQESYGYTF. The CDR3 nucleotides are TGTGCCAGCAGCTTAGGTGGCCAGGAGTCCTATGGCTACACCTTC.

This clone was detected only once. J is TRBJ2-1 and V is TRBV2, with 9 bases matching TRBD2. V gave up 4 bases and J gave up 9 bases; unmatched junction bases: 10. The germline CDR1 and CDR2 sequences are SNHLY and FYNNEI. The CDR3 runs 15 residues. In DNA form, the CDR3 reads TGTGCCAGCAGTGGGGCTAGCGGGATTAGTAGTGAGCAGTTCTTC. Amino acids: CASSGASGISSEQFF.

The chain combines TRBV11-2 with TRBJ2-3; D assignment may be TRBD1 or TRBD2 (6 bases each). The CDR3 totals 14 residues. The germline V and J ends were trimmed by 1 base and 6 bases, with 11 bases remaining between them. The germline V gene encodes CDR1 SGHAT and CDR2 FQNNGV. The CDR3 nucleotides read TGTGCCAGCAGCTTAGGGGGGGCCGTTGATACGCAGTATTTT. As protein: CASSLGGAVDTQYF.

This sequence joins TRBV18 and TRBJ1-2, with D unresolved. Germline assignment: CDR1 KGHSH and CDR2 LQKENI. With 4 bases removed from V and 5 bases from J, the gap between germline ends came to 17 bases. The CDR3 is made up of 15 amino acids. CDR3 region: CASSQGSKTVYGYTF. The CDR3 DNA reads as TGTGCCAGCTCACAGGGATCTAAGACCGTATATGGCTACACCTTC.

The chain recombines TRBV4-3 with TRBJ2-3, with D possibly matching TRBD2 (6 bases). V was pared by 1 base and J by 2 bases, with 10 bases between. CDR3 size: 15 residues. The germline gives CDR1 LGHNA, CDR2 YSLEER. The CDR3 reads CASSQGRDLTDTQYF. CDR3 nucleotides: TGCGCCAGCAGCCAAGGGAGGGACCTCACAGATACGCAGTATTTT.

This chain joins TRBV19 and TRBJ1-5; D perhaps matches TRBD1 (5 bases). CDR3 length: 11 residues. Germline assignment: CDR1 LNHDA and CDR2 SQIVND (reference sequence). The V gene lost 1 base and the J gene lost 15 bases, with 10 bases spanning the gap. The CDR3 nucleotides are TGTGCCAGTAGTATAGTGGGGACCATGCATTTT. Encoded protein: CASSIVGTMHF.

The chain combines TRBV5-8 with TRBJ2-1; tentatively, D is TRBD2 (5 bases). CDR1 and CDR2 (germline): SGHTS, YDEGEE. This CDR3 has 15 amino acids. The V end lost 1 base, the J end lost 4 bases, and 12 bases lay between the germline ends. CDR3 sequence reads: CASSLRGSSYNEQFF. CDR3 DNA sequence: TGTGCCAGCAGCTTGCGTGGGAGTAGTTACAATGAGCAGTTCTTC. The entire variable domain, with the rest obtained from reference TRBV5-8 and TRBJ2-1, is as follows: EAGVTQSPTHLIKTRGQQATLRCSPISGHTSVYWYQQALGLGLQFLLWYDEGEERNRGNFPPRFSGRQFPNYSSELNVNALELEDSALYLCASSLRGSSYNEQFFGPGTRLTVL.

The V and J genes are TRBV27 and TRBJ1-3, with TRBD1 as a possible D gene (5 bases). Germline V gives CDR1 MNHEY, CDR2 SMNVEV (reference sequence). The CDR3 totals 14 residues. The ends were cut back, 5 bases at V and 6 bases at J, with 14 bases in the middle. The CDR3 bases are TGTGCCAGCAGTCCGGGGGGGTTTACAAACACCATATATTTT. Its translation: CASSPGGFTNTIYF.

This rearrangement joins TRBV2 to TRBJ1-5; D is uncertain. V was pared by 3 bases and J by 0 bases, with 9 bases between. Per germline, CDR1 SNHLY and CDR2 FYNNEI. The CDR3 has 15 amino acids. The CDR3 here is CASSDLAFSNQPQHF. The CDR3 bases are TGTGCCAGCAGTGATTTGGCCTTTAGCAATCAGCCCCAGCATTTT. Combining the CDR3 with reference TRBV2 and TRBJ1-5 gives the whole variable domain EPEVTQTPSHQVTQMGQEVILRCVPISNHLYFYWYRQILGQKVEFLVSFYNNEISEKSEIFDDQFSVERPDGSNFTLKIRSTKLEDSAMYFCASSDLAFSNQPQHFGDGTRLSIL.

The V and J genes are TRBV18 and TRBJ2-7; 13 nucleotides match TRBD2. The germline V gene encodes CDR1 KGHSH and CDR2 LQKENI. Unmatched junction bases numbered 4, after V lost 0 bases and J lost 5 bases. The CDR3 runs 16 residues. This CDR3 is CASSPPTSGRLHEQYF. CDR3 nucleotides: TGTGCCAGCTCACCACCGACTAGCGGGAGGCTACACGAGCAGTACTTC.

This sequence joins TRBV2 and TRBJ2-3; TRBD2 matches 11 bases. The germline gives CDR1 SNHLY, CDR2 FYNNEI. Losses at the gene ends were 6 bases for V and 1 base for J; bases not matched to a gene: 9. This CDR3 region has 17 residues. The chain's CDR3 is CASRHTLLAGGTDTQYF. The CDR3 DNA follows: TGTGCCAGCAGGCATACTTTACTAGCGGGAGGCACAGATACGCAGTATTTT.